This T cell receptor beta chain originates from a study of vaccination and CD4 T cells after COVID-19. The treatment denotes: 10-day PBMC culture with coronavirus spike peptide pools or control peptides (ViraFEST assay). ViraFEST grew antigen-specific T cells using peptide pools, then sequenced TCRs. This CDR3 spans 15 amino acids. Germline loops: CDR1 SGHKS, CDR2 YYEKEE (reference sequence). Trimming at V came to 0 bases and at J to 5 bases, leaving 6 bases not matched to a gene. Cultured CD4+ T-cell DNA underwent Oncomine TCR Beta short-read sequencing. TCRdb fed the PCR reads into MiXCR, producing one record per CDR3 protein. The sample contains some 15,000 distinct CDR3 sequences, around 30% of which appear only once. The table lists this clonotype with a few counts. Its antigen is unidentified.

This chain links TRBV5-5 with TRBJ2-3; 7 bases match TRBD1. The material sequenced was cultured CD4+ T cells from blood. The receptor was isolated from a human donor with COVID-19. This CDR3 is CASSLAPTGRDTQYF. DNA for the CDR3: TGTGCCAGCAGCTTGGCCCCGACAGGGAGAGATACGCAGTATTTT.